This passage covers 13 T cell receptor beta chains from one sample sequenced in a study of beta chain features in type 1 diabetes. Expressed TCRB transcripts got sequenced, as all isolated RNA was reverse transcribed. Data came from immunoSEQ multiplex PCR; TCRdb stores just in-frame clones and leaves some out. The sample records hundreds of thousands of clones, 14% being singletons. What was sequenced was central memory CD4+ T cells from blood. The receptors come from a man aged 25 to 40 in good health.

This chain links TRBV7-6 with TRBJ2-3, with TRBD1 matching over 7 bases. CDR1 is SGHVS, CDR2 FNYEAQ, per germline. This CDR3 has 14 amino acids. V dropped 5 bases and J dropped 4; count of bases not matched to a gene: 6. The CDR3 loop is CASSLRQGPDTQYF. CDR3 DNA sequence: TGTGCCAGCAGCCTAAGACAGGGCCCAGATACGCAGTATTTT.

In nucleotides, the CDR3 is TGTGCCAGCAGCCTTAGAGGGATGGCGGGAGATTTCAATGAGCAGTTCTTC. Amino acids: CASSLRGMAGDFNEQFF. This chain uses TRBV9 with TRBJ2-1; 7 bases line up with TRBD2. The CDR3 is made up of 17 amino acids. Germline V gives CDR1 SGDLS, CDR2 YYNGEE. Trimming at V came to 4 bases and at J to 6 bases, leaving 16 bases not matched to a gene.

This clone has ten or more counts. V and J are TRBV14 and TRBJ2-5; D possibly corresponds to TRBD1 (5 bases). V lost 0 bases, J lost 5 bases, and 7 bases lay in between. Germline loops: CDR1 SGHDN, CDR2 FVKESK. The CDR3 runs 13 residues. This CDR3 is CASSQDSGETQYF. The CDR3 DNA is TGTGCCAGCAGCCAAGATTCAGGGGAGACCCAGTACTTC.

The chain joins TRBV6-6 to TRBJ2-2; maybe TRBD1 (6 bases). The V gene lost 2 bases and the J gene lost 0 bases, with 10 bases spanning the gap. Germline values: CDR1 MNHNY, CDR2 SVGAGI (reference sequence). The CDR3 spans 16 residues. As DNA, the CDR3 is TGTGCCAGCAGTTACGGGGGCGCGACGAACACCGGGGAGCTGTTTTTT. It encodes CASSYGGATNTGELFF.

The genes are TRBV27 and TRBJ2-7; 9 bases fit TRBD1. Germline V gene data show CDR1 as MNHEY and CDR2 as SMNVEV (reference sequence). Losses at the gene ends were 3 bases for V and 2 bases for J; bases not matched to a gene: 2. The CDR3 runs 14 residues. DNA of the CDR3: TGTGCCAGCAGTTTCCGACAGGGGGCCTACGAGCAGTACGTC. Its translation: CASSFRQGAYEQYV.

This clone occurred many times. V is TRBV28 and J is TRBJ1-4; D gene ambiguous. This CDR3 has 14 residues. Germline V gene sequence: CDR1 MDHEN, CDR2 SYDVKM. With 4 bases removed from V and 6 bases from J, the gap between germline ends came to 12 bases. The CDR3 protein is CASSSPVVDEKLFF. CDR3 bases: TGTGCCAGCAGTTCCCCCGTCGTTGATGAAAAACTGTTTTTT. The full variable domain, completed using reference TRBV28 and TRBJ1-4, is DVKVTQSSRYLVKRTGEKVFLECVQDMDHENMFWYRQDPGLGLRLIYFSYDVKMKEKGDIPEGYSVSREKKERFSLILESASTNQTSMYLCASSSPVVDEKLFFGSGTQLSVL.

A few counts support this clone. The rearrangement joins TRBV5-4 to TRBJ2-5; 8 positions match TRBD2. CDR1 is SGHNT and CDR2 is YYREEE in the germline V gene (reference sequence). Trimming at V came to 7 bases and at J to 2 bases, leaving 7 bases not matched to a gene. This CDR3 comprises 14 residues. The CDR3, as DNA: TGTGCCAGCCAGCTAGCGGGCCCTCAAGAGACCCAGTACTTC. Translation: CASQLAGPQETQYF.

The chain links TRBV5-6 to TRBJ2-5; TRBD2 matches at 7 bases. CDR3 size: 12 residues. From germline, CDR1 is SGHDT and CDR2 YYEEEE. The CDR3 sequence is CVASGPGETQYF. The DNA of the CDR3 is TGTGTCGCTAGCGGACCTGGAGAGACCCAGTACTTC.

This CDR3 reads CATSRGTDREQYF. CDR3 bases: TGTGCCACCAGCAGGGGGACGGACCGAGAGCAGTACTTC. The chain has TRBV15 and TRBJ2-7, with D tentatively TRBD1 or TRBD2 (5 bases each). CDR1 LNHNV and CDR2 YYDKDF come from the germline V gene (reference sequence). This CDR3 has 13 residues. The V end was cut by 3 bases, the J end by 7 bases, with 13 bases between.

The chain has TRBV11-3 and TRBJ1-6; the D gene is possibly TRBD1 (6 bases). Trimming took 8 bases from V and 10 from J, leaving 15 bases between them. Germline CDR1 SGHNT, CDR2 YENEEA. The CDR3 runs to 13 residues. The CDR3 is CASSRGDGSPLHF. CDR3 nucleotides: TGTGCCAGCTCGAGGGGGGATGGCTCACCCCTCCACTTT.

The CDR3 DNA reads TGTGCCAGCAGGGGGACGACAGAGCAGTTCTTC. It encodes CASRGTTEQFF. The genes are TRBV25-1 and TRBJ2-1, with D possibly called TRBD1 or TRBD2 (5 bases each). Germline CDR1 MGHDK, CDR2 SYGVNS. Deletions cut 6 bases from V and 10 bases from J, with 10 bases between. This CDR3 contains 11 residues.

The chain employs TRBV14 and TRBJ2-3; no reliable D call. The germline gives CDR1 SGHDN, CDR2 FVKESK. V lost 4 bases and J 3 bases, leaving 11 bases between the germline ends. The CDR3 length is 14 residues. The CDR3 DNA reads TGTGCCAGCAGCCCCCTTCACCCGACAGATACGCAGTATTTT. This codes for CASSPLHPTDTQYF.

As for this clone: Germline is not matched at one junction end, which may reflect a read error. The chain combines TRBV7-8 with TRBJ2-5; D is unresolved. The CDR3 has 11 residues. Germline-derived CDR1 and CDR2 are SGHVS and FQNEAQ. The CDR3 sequence is CASGPVDLQDF. The CDR3 nucleotides are TGTGCCAGCGGACCCGTGGACCTCCAGGACTTC.